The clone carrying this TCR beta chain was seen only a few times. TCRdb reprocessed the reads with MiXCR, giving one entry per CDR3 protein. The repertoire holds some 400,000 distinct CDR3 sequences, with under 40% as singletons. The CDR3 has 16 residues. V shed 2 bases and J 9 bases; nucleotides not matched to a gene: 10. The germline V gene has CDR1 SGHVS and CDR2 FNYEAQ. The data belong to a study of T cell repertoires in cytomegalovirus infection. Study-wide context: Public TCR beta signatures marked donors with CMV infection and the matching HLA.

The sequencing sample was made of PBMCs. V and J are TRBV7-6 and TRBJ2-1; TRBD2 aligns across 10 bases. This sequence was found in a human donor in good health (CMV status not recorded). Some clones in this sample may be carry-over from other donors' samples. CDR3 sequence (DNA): TGTGCCAGCAGCTTAAGCCCTAGCGGGGGACTCGGTGAGCAGTTCTTC. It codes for CASSLSPSGGLGEQFF. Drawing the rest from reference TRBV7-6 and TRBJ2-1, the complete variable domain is GAGVSQSPRYKVTKRGQDVALRCDPISGHVSLYWYRQALGQGPEFLTYFNYEAQQDKSGLPNDRFSAERPEGSISTLTIQRTEQRDSAMYRCASSLSPSGGLGEQFFGPGTRLTVL.